This entry lists 6 T cell receptor beta chains sequenced from one sample in a study of T-cell reconstitution after alpha-beta-depleted transplantation in children. Researchers prepared the TCRbeta library using unique molecular identifiers, the study reports. A single record per CDR3 protein comes from TCRdb applying MiXCR to the PCR reads. The repertoire holds approximately 980,000 distinct CDR3 sequences, with about 29% as singletons. The source material was PBMCs, mostly from graft donor cells, sampled 360 days after TCRalphabeta/CD19-depleted stem cell transplant. The receptors derive from a boy under two years old who had a stem cell transplant for SCID, so the T cells may come from the graft donor.

The J gene is TRBJ2-1, the V gene TRBV20-1, with 8 bases that match TRBD2. Germline V lookup: CDR1 DFQATT, CDR2 SNEGSKA (reference sequence). CDR3 length: 13 residues. V was pared by 6 bases and J by 6 bases, with 7 bases of the junction left unmatched. As DNA, the CDR3 is TGCAGTGCCGCGACTAGCGAGGGCAATGAGCAGTTCTTC. The encoded protein is CSAATSEGNEQFF.

In nucleotides, the CDR3 is TGCGCCAGCAGCTCCGTACAGGGTTTGCGCAATGAGCAGTTCTTC. It yields the protein CASSSVQGLRNEQFF. The genes are TRBV10-1 and TRBJ2-1; maybe TRBD1 (6 bases). This CDR3 has 15 residues. V was pared by 6 bases and J by 6 bases, with 18 bases between. In germline, CDR1 is WNHNN, CDR2 SYGVQD (reference sequence).

J is TRBJ1-5 and V is TRBV28; D perhaps matches TRBD1 (6 bases). The CDR3 is 15 amino acids. Deletions cut 7 bases from V and 1 base from J, with 14 bases between. Germline CDR1 is MDHEN and CDR2 is SYDVKM. This chain's CDR3 is CASKQGGASNQPQHF. CDR3 sequence (DNA): TGTGCCAGCAAGCAAGGGGGGGCGAGCAATCAGCCCCAGCATTTT.

The chain combines TRBV4-1 with TRBJ1-1; a weak D match, TRBD1 (6 bases). Germline-derived CDR1 and CDR2 are MGHRA and YSYEKL. The length of the CDR3 is 19 residues. V was clipped by 4 bases and J by 3 bases, with 27 bases between them. This CDR3 reads CASSPGGGGYVRGDTEAFF. The DNA of the CDR3 is TGCGCCAGCAGCCCCGGGGGAGGCGGGTATGTAAGGGGGGACACTGAAGCTTTCTTT.

The gene calls are TRBV15 and TRBJ2-3; tentatively, D is TRBD1 (7 bases). Germline assignment: CDR1 LNHNV and CDR2 YYDKDF (reference sequence). The CDR3 length is 16 residues. V was cut by 4 bases and J by 4 bases, with 18 bases left in between. This chain's CDR3 is CATSKRLVRGSDTQYF. In DNA, the CDR3 is TGTGCCACCAGCAAACGACTAGTCAGGGGGTCAGATACGCAGTATTTT.

This clonotype was counted once. The gene calls are TRBV4-2 and TRBJ2-3, with 8 nucleotides matching TRBD2. The trim removed 4 bases at V and 6 bases at J, leaving 6 bases unmatched. This CDR3 region has 14 residues. Germline loops: CDR1 LGHNA, CDR2 YNFKEQ. The chain's CDR3 is CASSLPREGDTQYF. In DNA, the CDR3 is TGTGCCAGCAGCCTTCCCCGGGAGGGGGATACGCAGTATTTT.